The clone carrying this TCR beta chain came up many times. This entry comes from a study of blood T cells in healthy people across ages. Germline loops: CDR1 MGHRA, CDR2 YSYEKL. V lost 2 bases and J lost 3; bases outside the gene matches: 9. CDR3 length: 16 residues. There were healthy Caucasian individuals from Russia, aged roughly 6 to 95, serving as donors. A sample-barcoded 5' primer and a J-beta primer mix were used in a second PCR of roughly 7 to 12 cycles. TCRdb reprocessed the 5' RACE reads via MiXCR and lists one record per CDR3 protein. The repertoire includes some 1.6 million distinct CDR3 sequences, about 31% of them detected once, and 11% sits in the top ten.

Material for sequencing was blood. This clonotype was sampled from a woman aged 30 to 39 in good health. The gene calls are TRBV4-1 and TRBJ2-5; 7 bases fit TRBD1. CDR3 region: CASSQLTGVREETQYF. Here the CDR3 DNA reads TGCGCCAGCAGCCAATTAACAGGGGTTCGAGAAGAGACCCAGTACTTC.